The next 2 T cell receptor beta chains were all read from a single sample in a study of blood T cell repertoires in COVID-19. Using immunoSEQ multiplex PCR, the repertoire was profiled, and TCRdb retains in-frame clones only, with some absent. This table has 50,000 or so clones, roughly 76% appearing once. Sequencing input: peripheral blood. These receptors were obtained from a woman aged 55 to 70 with acute or convalescent COVID-19.

This clone was seen a single time. The chain's CDR3 is CSASDRGRGYTF. CDR3 sequence (DNA): TGCAGTGCTAGTGACAGGGGTCGGGGCTACACCTTC. This sequence joins TRBV20-1 and TRBJ1-2, with TRBD1 matching 8 bases. The CDR3 covers 12 residues. CDR1 and CDR2 (germline): DFQATT, SNEGSKA (reference sequence). J was trimmed by 8 bases and V by 3 bases; bases with no gene match: 5.

The V call is TRBV3-1 (or the pseudogene TRBV3-2), the J call TRBJ1-1; a possible D gene is TRBD1 (6 bases). Per germline, CDR1 LGHDT and CDR2 YNNKEL (reference sequence). With 2 bases removed from V and 5 bases from J, the gap between germline ends came to 12 bases. This CDR3 region has 14 residues. For the CDR3, the DNA is TGTGCCAGCAGCCAACGACAGGCGAGGACTGAAGCTTTCTTT. Residues: CASSQRQARTEAFF.